A selection of T cell receptor beta chains follows, all from one sample in a study of shared clonotypes between healthy human individuals. The method was immunoSEQ multiplex PCR; TCRdb's version includes in-frame clones alone and lacks a portion of them. The sample consists of approximately 2.5 million clones, 93% of them appearing once. Sequenced material: naive CD4+ T cells from PBMCs. These TCRs come from a young man in good health. Some clones in this sample may be carry-over from other donors' samples. The CDR3 runs from the conserved cysteine through the conserved F or W. The D gene is left open where the match is weak. For some rows the clone size is stated as once, few or many, or as a class when expanded; others skip it.

j_call d_call v_call clone_size cdr3_aa cdr3_nt
TRBJ2-3 - TRBV6-5 - CASSYQRADTQYF TGTGCCAGCAGTTACCAGAGGGCAGATACGCAGTATTTT
TRBJ2-7 TRBD2 TRBV5-1 - CASSLGGGSYEQYF TGCGCCAGCAGCTTGGGCGGGGGATCCTACGAGCAGTACTTC
TRBJ2-3 - TRBV9 - CASSVGGYTQYF TGTGCCAGCAGCGTAGGGGGGTACACGCAGTATTTT
TRBJ1-2 TRBD1 TRBV28 - CASSPGQGLGYTF TGTGCCAGCAGTCCGGGACAGGGGCTTGGCTACACCTTC
TRBJ2-7 TRBD2 TRBV5-5 - CASSASLARGSLYEQYF TGTGCCAGCAGCGCCTCACTAGCGCGCGGCAGCCTCTACGAGCAGTACTTC
TRBJ2-5 TRBD2 TRBV6-7 - CASTNRGELAGMETQYF TGTGCCAGCACCAACCGCGGCGAACTAGCGGGAATGGAGACCCAGTACTTC
TRBJ1-1 - TRBV11-1 - CAVSRGMNTEAFF TGTGCCGTTTCTAGGGGGATGAACACTGAAGCTTTCTTT
TRBJ2-4 TRBD1 TRBV28 - CASRLTLDRGDIQYF TGTGCCAGCAGACTGACCTTGGACAGGGGAGACATTCAGTACTTC
TRBJ1-1 - TRBV5-8 - CASSPVGGDTEAFF TGTGCCAGCAGCCCGGTAGGGGGGGACACTGAAGCTTTCTTT
TRBJ1-1 - TRBV18 - CASSPPPPDRIPEAFF TGTGCCAGCTCACCACCCCCCCCCGACAGAATACCTGAAGCTTTCTTT
TRBJ2-1 - TRBV19 - CASMRTGVPYNEQFF TGTGCCAGTATGAGAACGGGGGTGCCCTACAATGAGCAGTTCTTC
TRBJ2-1 TRBD1 TRBV7-2 - CASSPKGAGYNEQFF TGTGCCAGCAGCCCCAAGGGGGCCGGCTACAATGAGCAGTTCTTC
TRBJ2-2 - TRBV29-1 - CSVERQAGELFF TGCAGCGTTGAGCGACAGGCCGGGGAGCTGTTTTTT
TRBJ1-3 - TRBV25-1 - CASSGSRGNTIYF TGTGCCAGCAGTGGATCTAGAGGAAACACCATATATTTT
TRBJ2-7 TRBD2 TRBV7-2 few CASSLAGLAEDF TGTGCCAGCAGCTTAGCCGGGCTAGCGGAGGACTTC
TRBJ2-5 TRBD2 TRBV7-2 - CASSLAMTSGETQYF TGTGCCAGCAGCTTAGCGATGACTAGCGGAGAGACCCAGTACTTC
TRBJ2-1 - TRBV6-1 - CASTDYGGYNEQFF TGTGCCAGCACCGACTATGGGGGCTACAATGAGCAGTTCTTC
TRBJ1-4 - TRBV28 - CASSLPPLLEKLFF TGTGCCAGCAGTTTGCCCCCTCTACTTGAAAAACTGTTTTTT
TRBJ2-3 - TRBV9 - CASSVQGGIDTQYF TGTGCCAGCAGCGTACAAGGGGGGATAGATACGCAGTATTTT
TRBJ2-1 TRBD2 TRBV5-4 - CASSRNIAGGWNEQFF TGTGCCAGCAGCCGGAATATAGCGGGAGGCTGGAATGAGCAGTTCTTC
TRBJ2-7 - TRBV19 - CASSITLVYEQYF TGTGCCAGTAGTATAACGCTAGTCTACGAGCAGTACTTC
TRBJ2-7 - TRBV11-3 - CASSLGISYEQYF TGTGCCAGCAGCTTGGGGATCTCCTACGAGCAGTACTTC
TRBJ2-5 - TRBV30 few CAWSPIDRETQYF TGTGCCTGGAGCCCAATTGATCGGGAGACCCAGTACTTC
TRBJ1-6 - TRBV2 once CASSADGGDSPLHF TGTGCCAGCAGTGCTGATGGGGGAGATTCACCCCTCCACTTT
TRBJ2-7 - TRBV5-1 - CASSWSNTGSYEQYF TGCGCCAGCAGCTGGAGCAACACAGGGTCCTACGAGCAGTACTTC
TRBJ2-7 - TRBV6-5 - CASSPLGKSYEQYF TGTGCCAGCAGTCCTTTGGGGAAAAGCTACGAGCAGTACTTC
TRBJ1-3 - TRBV6-5 - CASSYGRTVGNTIYF TGTGCCAGCAGTTACGGACGGACCGTCGGGAACACCATATATTTT
TRBJ1-2 - TRBV6-6 - CASSYLAGDHGYTF TGTGCCAGCAGTTACTTAGCAGGGGACCATGGCTACACCTTC
TRBJ2-2 - TRBV18 - CASSPLAVIGTGELFF TGTGCCAGCTCACCACTAGCGGTTATTGGGACCGGGGAGCTGTTTTTT
TRBJ2-2 - TRBV6-6 - CASSLYTGELFF TGTGCCAGCAGTCTATACACCGGGGAGCTGTTTTTT
TRBJ2-5 TRBD2 TRBV19 - CASSILAALEGETQYF TGTGCCAGTAGTATTCTAGCGGCACTTGAAGGGGAGACCCAGTACTTC
TRBJ2-7 - TRBV5-1 - CASSPGDSRPSYEQYF TGCGCCAGCAGCCCTGGGGATTCCAGGCCGTCCTACGAGCAGTACTTC
TRBJ1-5 - TRBV7-8 few CASSQNPNQPQHF TGTGCCAGCAGCCAGAACCCCAATCAGCCCCAGCATTTT
TRBJ1-1 - TRBV5-1 - CASSSIQTGNTEAFF TGCGCCAGCAGCTCGATACAGACAGGGAACACTGAAGCTTTCTTT
TRBJ2-3 TRBD1 TRBV11-3 - CASSLDQGADTQYF TGTGCCAGCAGCTTAGACCAGGGGGCAGATACGCAGTATTTT
TRBJ1-2 - TRBV7-9 - CASSPQSYGYTF TGTGCCAGCAGCCCCCAGAGCTATGGCTACACCTTC
TRBJ2-7 - TRBV30 - CAWQGSLYEQYF TGTGCCTGGCAGGGATCTCTCTACGAGCAGTACTTC
TRBJ2-1 - TRBV28 once CASSLRGRRERTEQFF TGTGCCAGCAGTTTAAGGGGGAGGAGAGAGCGGACTGAGCAGTTCTTC
TRBJ2-2 TRBD2 TRBV4-2 - CASSHGLAGGSTGELFF TGTGCCAGCAGCCACGGACTAGCGGGAGGGTCAACCGGGGAGCTGTTTTTT
TRBJ2-7 - TRBV28 - CASSFLRGQSYEQYF TGTGCCAGCAGCTTCCTCAGGGGCCAGTCCTACGAGCAGTACTTC
TRBJ2-1 - TRBV5-4 - CASSYSQSSYNEQFF TGTGCCAGCAGCTACTCCCAGAGCTCCTACAATGAGCAGTTCTTC
TRBJ2-1 - TRBV5-6 - CASSEKDNHNEQFF TGTGCCAGCAGCGAGAAGGACAACCACAATGAGCAGTTCTTC
TRBJ1-5 - TRBV30 - CAWSSGVSNQPQHF TGTGCCTGGAGTTCTGGGGTTAGCAATCAGCCCCAGCATTTT
TRBJ1-2 TRBD1 TRBV4-1 - CASSQRTGDYGYTF TGCGCCAGCAGCCAAAGGACAGGGGACTATGGCTACACCTTC
TRBJ2-5 TRBD1 TRBV5-4 - CASSTIEGTGASETQYF TGTGCCAGCAGCACCATCGAGGGGACAGGGGCTTCGGAGACCCAGTACTTC
TRBJ2-3 - TRBV5-4 - CASSLQRSGADTQYF TGTGCCAGCAGCTTGCAGCGATCTGGCGCAGATACGCAGTATTTT
TRBJ1-1 - TRBV9 - CASSADGHTDTEAFF TGTGCCAGCAGCGCCGATGGGCATACGGACACTGAAGCTTTCTTT
TRBJ2-5 TRBD2 TRBV4-3 - CASSQRTGGIETQYF TGCGCCAGCAGCCAAAGAACGGGAGGGATCGAGACCCAGTACTTC
TRBJ1-3 TRBD1 TRBV5-5 - CASSWTDRGQGNTIYF TGTGCCAGCAGCTGGACGGACAGGGGCCAAGGAAACACCATATATTTT
TRBJ1-1 - TRBV18 once CASSLRTNTEAFF TGTGCCAGCTCACTCAGGACGAACACTGAAGCTTTCTTT
TRBJ2-7 TRBD1 TRBV18 - CASSPREGQGVYEQYF TGTGCCAGCTCACCGCGTGAGGGACAGGGGGTCTACGAGCAGTACTTC
TRBJ2-3 TRBD2 TRBV4-1 - CASSQVTSGASTDTQYF TGCGCCAGCAGCCAAGTGACTAGCGGAGCTAGCACAGATACGCAGTATTTT
TRBJ2-7 TRBD1 TRBV6-6 once CASRVGQGSYEQYF TGTGCCAGCAGAGTCGGACAGGGGTCCTACGAGCAGTACTTC
TRBJ2-3 TRBD2 TRBV27 - CASSGSIAGAQDTQYF TGTGCCAGCAGCGGTTCTATAGCGGGAGCCCAAGATACGCAGTATTTT
TRBJ2-7 TRBD2 TRBV19 - CASSIAGLAGVPYEQYF TGTGCCAGTAGTATAGCTGGACTAGCGGGAGTCCCCTACGAGCAGTACTTC
TRBJ2-3 - TRBV28 - CASSSGEKDTQYF TGTGCCAGCAGCTCGGGGGAAAAAGATACGCAGTATTTT
TRBJ2-7 TRBD2 TRBV27 - CASSPRTSGYYSYEQYF TGTGCCAGCAGTCCTCGGACTAGCGGGTACTACTCCTACGAGCAGTACTTC
TRBJ2-2 - TRBV13 once CASSPSPAENTGELFF TGTGCCAGCAGCCCATCCCCAGCGGAGAACACCGGGGAGCTGTTTTTT
TRBJ1-3 TRBD1 TRBV19 - CASSGTATSGNTIYF TGTGCCAGTAGTGGGACAGCCACCTCTGGAAACACCATATATTTT
TRBJ2-7 - TRBV29-1 - CSGGDRSYEQYF TGCAGCGGGGGGGACAGATCCTACGAGCAGTACTTC